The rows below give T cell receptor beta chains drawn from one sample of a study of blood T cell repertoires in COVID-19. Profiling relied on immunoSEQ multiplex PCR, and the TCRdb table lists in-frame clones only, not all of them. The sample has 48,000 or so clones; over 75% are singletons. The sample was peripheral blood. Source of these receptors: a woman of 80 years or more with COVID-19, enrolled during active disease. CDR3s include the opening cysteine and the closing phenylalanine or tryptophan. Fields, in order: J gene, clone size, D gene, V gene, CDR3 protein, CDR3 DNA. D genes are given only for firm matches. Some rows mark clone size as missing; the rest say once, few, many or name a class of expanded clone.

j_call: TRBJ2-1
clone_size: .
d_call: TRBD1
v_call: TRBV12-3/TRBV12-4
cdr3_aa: CASRQGAGNEQFF
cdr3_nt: TGTGCCAGCAGACAGGGGGCCGGCAATGAGCAGTTCTTC

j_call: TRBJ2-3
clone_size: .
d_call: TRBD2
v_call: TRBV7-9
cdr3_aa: CASNRRGLTDTQYF
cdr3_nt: TGTGCCAGCAACCGTAGGGGACTAACGGATACGCAGTATTTT

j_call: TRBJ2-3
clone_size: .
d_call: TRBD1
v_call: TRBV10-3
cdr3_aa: CAISDPGTGAGDTQYF
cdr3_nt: TGTGCCATCAGTGACCCCGGGACAGGGGCGGGAGATACGCAGTATTTT

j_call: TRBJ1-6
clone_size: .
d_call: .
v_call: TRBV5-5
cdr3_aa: CASSGWTENSPLHF
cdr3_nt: TGTGCCAGCAGCGGCTGGACAGAAAATTCACCCCTCCACTTT

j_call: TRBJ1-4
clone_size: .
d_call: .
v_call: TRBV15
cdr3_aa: CATSTANEKLFF
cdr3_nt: TGTGCCACCAGCACCGCTAATGAAAAACTGTTTTTT

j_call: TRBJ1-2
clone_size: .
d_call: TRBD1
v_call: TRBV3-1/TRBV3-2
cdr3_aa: CASSLGQALNYGYTF
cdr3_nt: TGTGCCAGCAGCCTCGGACAGGCCCTTAACTATGGCTACACCTTC

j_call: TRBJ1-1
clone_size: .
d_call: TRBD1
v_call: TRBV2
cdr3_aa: CASAPEGTVNTEAFF
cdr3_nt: TGTGCCAGCGCGCCTGAGGGGACAGTGAACACTGAAGCTTTCTTT

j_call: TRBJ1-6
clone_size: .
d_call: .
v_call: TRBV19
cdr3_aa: CASLGQGSYNSPLHF
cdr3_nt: TGTGCCAGCCTGGGCCAGGGATCCTATAATTCACCCCTCCACTTT

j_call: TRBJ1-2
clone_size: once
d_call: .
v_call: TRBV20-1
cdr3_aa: CSATGPYGYTF
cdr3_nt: TGCAGTGCTACAGGTCCCTATGGCTACACCTTC

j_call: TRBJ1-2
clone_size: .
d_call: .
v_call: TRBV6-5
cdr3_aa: CASSPHLGGYTF
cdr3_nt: TGTGCCAGCAGTCCCCACCTAGGTGGCTACACCTTC

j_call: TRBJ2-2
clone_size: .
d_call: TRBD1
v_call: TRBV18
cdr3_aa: CASSPRQGLSGELFF
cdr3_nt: TGTGCCAGCTCACCTCGACAGGGGTTGTCCGGGGAGCTGTTTTTT

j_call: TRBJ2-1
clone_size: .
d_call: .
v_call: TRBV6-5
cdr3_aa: CASRTHRTAYNEQFF
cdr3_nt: TGTGCCAGCAGAACCCATCGGACAGCTTACAATGAGCAGTTCTTC

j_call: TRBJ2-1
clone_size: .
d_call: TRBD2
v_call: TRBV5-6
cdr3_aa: CASSLELLAGYNEQFF
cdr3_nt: TGTGCCAGCAGCTTGGAGCTGCTAGCGGGGTACAATGAGCAGTTCTTC

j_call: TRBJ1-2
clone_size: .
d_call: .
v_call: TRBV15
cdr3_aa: CATSRERVYGYTF
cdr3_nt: TGTGCCACCAGCAGAGAACGGGTTTATGGCTACACCTTC

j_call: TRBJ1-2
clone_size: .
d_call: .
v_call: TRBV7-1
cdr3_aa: CASSSPRRRPLMATPSDRAHGYTF
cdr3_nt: .

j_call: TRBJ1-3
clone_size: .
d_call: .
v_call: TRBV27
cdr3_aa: CASSLGQFGNTIYF
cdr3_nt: TGTGCCAGCAGTTTAGGGCAGTTTGGAAACACCATATATTTT

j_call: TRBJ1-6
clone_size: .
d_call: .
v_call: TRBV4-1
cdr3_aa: CASSQTGNNSPLHF
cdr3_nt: TGCGCCAGCAGCCAAACGGGGAACAATTCACCCCTCCACTTT

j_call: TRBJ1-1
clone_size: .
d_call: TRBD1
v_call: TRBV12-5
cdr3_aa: CASGLTGETEAFF
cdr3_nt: TGTGCTAGTGGTTTGACAGGGGAGACTGAAGCTTTCTTT